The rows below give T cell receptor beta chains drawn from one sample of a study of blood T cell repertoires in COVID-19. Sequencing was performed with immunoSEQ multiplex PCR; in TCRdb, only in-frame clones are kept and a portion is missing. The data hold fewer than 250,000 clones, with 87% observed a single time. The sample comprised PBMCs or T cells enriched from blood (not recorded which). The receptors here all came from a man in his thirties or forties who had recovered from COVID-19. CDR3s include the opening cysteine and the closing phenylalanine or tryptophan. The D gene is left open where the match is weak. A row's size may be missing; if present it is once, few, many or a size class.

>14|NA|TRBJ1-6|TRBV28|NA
CASRAGRLNSPLHF
TGTGCCAGCAGGGCGGGACGGTTAAATTCACCCCTCCACTTT
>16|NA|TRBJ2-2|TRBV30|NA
CAWSVILRRDPGELFF
TGTGCCTGGAGTGTAATATTGAGGCGAGATCCCGGGGAGCTGTTTTTT
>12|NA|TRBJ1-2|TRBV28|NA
CASSFSQVGYTF
TGTGCCAGCAGTTTTTCCCAGGTTGGCTACACCTTC
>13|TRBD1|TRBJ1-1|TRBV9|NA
CASSPTGVTEAFF
TGTGCCAGCAGCCCAACAGGGGTCACTGAAGCTTTCTTT
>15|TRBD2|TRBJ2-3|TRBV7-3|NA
CASSPSGGARDTQYF
TGTGCCAGCAGCCCTAGCGGGGGGGCGAGGGATACGCAGTATTTT
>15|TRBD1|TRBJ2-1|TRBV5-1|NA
CASSHRDRSYNEQFF
TGCGCCAGCAGCCACCGGGACAGGTCCTACAATGAGCAGTTCTTC
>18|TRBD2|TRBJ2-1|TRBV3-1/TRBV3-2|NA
CASSQDVAGLAGDNEQFF
TGTGCCAGCAGCCAAGATGTAGCGGGACTAGCGGGAGATAATGAGCAGTTCTTC
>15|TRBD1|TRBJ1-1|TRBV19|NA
CASKQGIYTNTEAFF
TGTGCCAGTAAACAGGGGATTTATACGAACACTGAAGCTTTCTTT
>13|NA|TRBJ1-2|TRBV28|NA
CASASGDDYGYTF
TGTGCCAGCGCGTCAGGGGATGACTATGGCTACACCTTC
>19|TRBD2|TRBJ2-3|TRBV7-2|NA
CASSLDGGLAGGSTDTQYF
TGTGCCAGCAGCTTAGATGGGGGACTAGCGGGGGGTAGCACAGATACGCAGTATTTT
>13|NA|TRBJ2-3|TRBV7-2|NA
CASSFSRVDTQYF
TGTGCCAGCAGCTTTAGCAGGGTTGATACGCAGTATTTT
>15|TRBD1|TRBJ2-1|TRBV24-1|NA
CATSYRGSSYNEQFF
TGTGCCACCAGTTACAGGGGTAGCTCCTACAATGAGCAGTTCTTC
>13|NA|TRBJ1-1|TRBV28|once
CASSPGQNTEAFF
TGTGCCAGCAGTCCGGGACAAAACACTGAAGCTTTCTTT
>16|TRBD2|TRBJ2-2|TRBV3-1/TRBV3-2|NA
CASSPLGRGFPGELFF
TGTGCCAGCAGCCCCCTCGGGAGGGGGTTCCCCGGGGAGCTGTTTTTT
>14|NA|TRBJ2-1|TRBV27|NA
CATSVGAHYNEQFF
TGTGCCACCTCTGTGGGAGCCCACTACAATGAGCAGTTCTTC
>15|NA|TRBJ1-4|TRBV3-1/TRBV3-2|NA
CASSQRRRTNEKLFF
TGTGCCAGCAGCCAAAGACGGAGAACAAATGAAAAACTGTTTTTT